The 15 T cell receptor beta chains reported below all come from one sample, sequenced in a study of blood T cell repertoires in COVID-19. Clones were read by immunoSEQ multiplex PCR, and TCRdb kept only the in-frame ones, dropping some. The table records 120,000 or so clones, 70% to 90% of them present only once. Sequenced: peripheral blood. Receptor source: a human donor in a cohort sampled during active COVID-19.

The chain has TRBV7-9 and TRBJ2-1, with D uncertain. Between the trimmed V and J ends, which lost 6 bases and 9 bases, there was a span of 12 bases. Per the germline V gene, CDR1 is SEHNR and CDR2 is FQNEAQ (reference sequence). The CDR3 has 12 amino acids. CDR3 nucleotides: TGTGCCAGCAGTTTACAAGAGCGTGAGCAGTTCTTC. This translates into CASSLQEREQFF.

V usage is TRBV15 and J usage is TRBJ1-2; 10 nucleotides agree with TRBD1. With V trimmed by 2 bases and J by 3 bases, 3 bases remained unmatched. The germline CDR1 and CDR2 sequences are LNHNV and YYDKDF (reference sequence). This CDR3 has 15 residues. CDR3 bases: TGTGCCACCAGCAGAAGACAGGGGGCGGACTATGGCTACACCTTC. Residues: CATSRRQGADYGYTF.

CDR3 region: CASSRVNDGGEKLFF. The CDR3 coding sequence is TGTGCCAGCAGTCGGGTCAATGACGGGGGTGAAAAACTGTTTTTT. The rearrangement uses TRBV5-6 and TRBJ1-4, with D possibly matching TRBD1 (5 bases). This CDR3 is built from 15 residues. CDR1 SGHDT and CDR2 YYEEEE come from the germline V gene. V was trimmed by 5 bases and J by 7 bases, leaving 18 bases between them.

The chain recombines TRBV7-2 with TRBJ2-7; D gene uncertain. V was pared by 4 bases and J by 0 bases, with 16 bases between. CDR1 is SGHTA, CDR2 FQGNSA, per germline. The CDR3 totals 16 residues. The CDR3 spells CASSSINSHYSYEQYF. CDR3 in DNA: TGTGCCAGCAGCTCCATAAATTCTCACTACTCCTACGAGCAGTACTTC.

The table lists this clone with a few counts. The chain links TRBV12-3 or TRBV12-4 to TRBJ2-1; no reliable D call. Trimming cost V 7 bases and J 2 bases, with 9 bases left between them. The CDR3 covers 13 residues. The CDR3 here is CASNSQTYNEQFF. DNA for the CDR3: TGTGCCAGCAACAGCCAAACCTACAATGAGCAGTTCTTC.

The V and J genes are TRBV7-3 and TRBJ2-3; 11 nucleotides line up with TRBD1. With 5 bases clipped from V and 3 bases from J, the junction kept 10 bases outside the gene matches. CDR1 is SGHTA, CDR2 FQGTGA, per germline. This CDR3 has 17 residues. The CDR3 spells CASSPLDGTGGTDTQYF. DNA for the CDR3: TGTGCCAGCAGCCCCTTGGACGGGACAGGGGGAACAGATACGCAGTATTTT.

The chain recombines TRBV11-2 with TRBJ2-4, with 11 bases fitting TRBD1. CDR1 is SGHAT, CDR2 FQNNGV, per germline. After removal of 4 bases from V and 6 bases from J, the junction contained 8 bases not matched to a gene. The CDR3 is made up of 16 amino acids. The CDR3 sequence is CASSSGTGGARNIQYF. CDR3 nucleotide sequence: TGTGCCAGCAGCTCCGGGACAGGGGGTGCGAGAAACATTCAGTACTTC.

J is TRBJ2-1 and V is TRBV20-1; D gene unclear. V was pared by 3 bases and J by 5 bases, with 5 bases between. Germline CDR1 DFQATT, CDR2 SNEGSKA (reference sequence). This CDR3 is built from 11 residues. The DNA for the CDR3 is TGCAGTGCTAGCAATGACAATGAGCAGTTCTTC. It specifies CSASNDNEQFF.

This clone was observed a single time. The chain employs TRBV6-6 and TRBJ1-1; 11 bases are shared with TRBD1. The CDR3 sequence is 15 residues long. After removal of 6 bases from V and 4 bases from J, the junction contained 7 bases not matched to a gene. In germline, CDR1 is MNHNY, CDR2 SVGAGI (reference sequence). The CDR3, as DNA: TGTGCCAGCAGCTTACGGACAGGGGGCCTCACTGAAGCTTTCTTT. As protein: CASSLRTGGLTEAFF.

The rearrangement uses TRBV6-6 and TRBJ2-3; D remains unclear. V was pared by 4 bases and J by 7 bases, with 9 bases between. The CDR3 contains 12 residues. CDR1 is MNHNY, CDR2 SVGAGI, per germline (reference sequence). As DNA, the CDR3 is TGTGCCAGCAGTTTGCAGGAAAATACGCAGTATTTT. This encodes CASSLQENTQYF.

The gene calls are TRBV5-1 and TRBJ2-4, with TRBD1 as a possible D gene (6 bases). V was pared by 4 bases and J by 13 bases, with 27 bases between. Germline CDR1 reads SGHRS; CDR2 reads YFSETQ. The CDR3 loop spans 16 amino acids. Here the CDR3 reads CASSPQQGTNLATQYF. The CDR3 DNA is TGCGCCAGCAGCCCACAGCAGGGGACAAACCTCGCAACCCAGTACTTC.

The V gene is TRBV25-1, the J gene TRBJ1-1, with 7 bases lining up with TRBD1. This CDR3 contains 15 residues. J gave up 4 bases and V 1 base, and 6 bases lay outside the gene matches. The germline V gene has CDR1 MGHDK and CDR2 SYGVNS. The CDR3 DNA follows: TGTGCCAGCAGTGAATCGATAGACAGGGCCACTGAAGCTTTCTTT. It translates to CASSESIDRATEAFF.

CDR3 coding DNA: TGTGCCTGGAGTGCTTATTACATCACAGCAGGGAAGGGAAGTAACGGCTACACCTTC. Translation: CAWSAYYITAGKGSNGYTF. The chain uses TRBV30 and TRBJ1-2, with D perhaps matching TRBD1 (5 bases). Germline V gene sequence: CDR1 GTSNPN, CDR2 SVGIG (reference sequence). The CDR3 consists of 19 residues. V lost 1 base and J lost 8, with 32 bases in between.

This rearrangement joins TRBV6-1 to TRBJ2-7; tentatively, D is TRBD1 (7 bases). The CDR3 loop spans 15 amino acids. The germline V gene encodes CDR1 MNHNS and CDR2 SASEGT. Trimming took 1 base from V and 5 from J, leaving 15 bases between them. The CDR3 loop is CASSEGSGGQDEQYF. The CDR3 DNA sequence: TGTGCCAGCAGTGAAGGTTCAGGGGGGCAGGACGAGCAGTACTTC.

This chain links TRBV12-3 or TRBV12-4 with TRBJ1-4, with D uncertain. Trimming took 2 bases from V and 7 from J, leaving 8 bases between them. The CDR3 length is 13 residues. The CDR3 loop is CASSLFRVEKLFF. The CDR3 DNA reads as TGTGCCAGCAGTTTATTTCGGGTTGAAAAACTGTTTTTT.